This entry describes one TCR beta chain. TCRdb keeps only in-frame clones here, not all; method: immunoSEQ multiplex PCR. Among 300,000 to 350,000 clones listed, approximately 86% were seen once. This sample is drawn from a study of Ad26.COV2.S vaccination and SARS-CoV-2 variants. Study overall: Participants got Ad26.COV2.S intramuscularly, once or twice 56 days apart.

Germline assignment: CDR1 PRHDT and CDR2 FYEKMQ (reference sequence). This CDR3 has 15 amino acids. V was pared by 8 bases and J by 4 bases, with 20 bases between. Treatment indicated: some 20 received Ad26.COV2.S at low or high dose, single or two shots; roughly 5 received placebo; per-sample allocation not given. Each sample was drawn 63 days after the first injection (of vaccine or placebo). V gene TRBV13 combines with J gene TRBJ1-1; D is perhaps TRBD1 (5 bases). The sequences come from peripheral blood, collected in a trial of Ad26.COV2.S vaccine versus placebo. The sequence derives from a person aged 18-60 years who received the Ad26.COV2.S COVID-19 vaccine or a placebo. The CDR3 region is CASRNGLGGSTEAFF. The CDR3 DNA is TGTGCCAGCCGAAACGGTCTGGGGGGGAGCACTGAAGCTTTCTTT.